This entry describes one TCR beta chain. The data were taken from a study of identical twins. J lost 2 bases, V lost 5 bases, and 4 bases had no gene match. CDR1 and CDR2 (germline): KGHSH, LQKENI. The CDR3 spans 14 residues. Using its own MiXCR run on the 5' RACE reads, TCRdb lists one record per CDR3 protein. The data show just over 450,000 distinct CDR3 sequences, 12% to 15% seen once. This sample was also put to use in a study of yellow fever vaccine responses in identical twins.

The material sequenced was CD4+ T cells sorted from blood. This clonotype originated in a woman aged 18-35 years in good health. The V gene is TRBV18, the J gene TRBJ2-7; TRBD1 agrees at 9 bases. CDR3 amino acids: CASSKQGAAYEQYF. The DNA of the CDR3 is TGTGCCAGCTCAAAACAGGGGGCTGCCTACGAGCAGTACTTC.